The 27 T cell receptor beta chains reported below all come from one sample, sequenced in a study of T cells expressing NK-cell markers. TCRdb reanalyzed the 5' RACE reads, giving one entry per CDR3 protein sequence and no DNA. Its table lists about 410,000 distinct CDR3 sequences. Specimen: blood T cells: a sorted CD56 or NKG2C T cell subset, CD4+ or CD8+ T cells, or bulk PBMC T cells (not recorded which). These receptor sequences come from a woman between 45 and 60 years old in good health.

V is TRBV6-1 and J is TRBJ1-5; TCRdb's assignment of TRBD1 cannot be checked, as there is no DNA. This CDR3 has 14 residues. Germline V gene sequence: CDR1 MNHNS, CDR2 SASEGT. The CDR3 is CASRADRRNQPQHF.

This sequence joins TRBV20-1 and TRBJ2-5; no DNA is available, so the TRBD1 call from TCRdb remains unchecked. The germline V gene has CDR1 DFQATT and CDR2 SNEGSKA (reference sequence). CDR3 length equals 15 residues. CDR3 sequence: CSARAYRASQETQYF.

This chain uses TRBV29-1 with TRBJ2-1; lacking DNA, the TRBD1 call made by TCRdb goes unchecked. This CDR3 has 15 residues. Germline-derived CDR1 and CDR2 are SQVTM and ANQGSEA. CDR3 residues: CSVQGPGGSYNEQFF.

The rearrangement uses TRBV7-8 and TRBJ2-5. Germline V CDR1 and CDR2: SGHVS, FQNEAQ. This CDR3 has 16 amino acids. CDR3 in amino acids: CASSLAVGLVGETQYF.

V gene TRBV28 combines with J gene TRBJ2-3; the D call of TRBD2 rests on TCRdb alone, since no DNA is present to check it. Germline loops: CDR1 MDHEN, CDR2 SYDVKM. The CDR3 covers 12 residues. CDR3 amino acids: CAAGDVTDTQYF.

The chain recombines TRBV6-5 with TRBJ2-1; TCRdb picks TRBD1, but there is no DNA to check that call. The CDR3 totals 15 residues. Germline CDR1 and CDR2: MNHEY and SVGAGI. The CDR3 here is CASSYGREYYNEQFF.

CDR3 sequence: CASSLGSSSGYNEQFF. This rearrangement joins TRBV14 to TRBJ2-1; TCRdb indicates TRBD2, and absent DNA this call remains unverified. The CDR3 has 16 residues. The germline CDR1 and CDR2 sequences are SGHDN and FVKESK.

The chain combines TRBV7-9 with TRBJ2-2. The CDR3 has 17 residues. From germline, CDR1 is SEHNR and CDR2 FQNEAQ (reference sequence). The CDR3 loop is CASSSPGGSEETGELFF.

The J gene is TRBJ2-5, the V gene TRBV29-1. CDR3 length equals 13 residues. Germline CDR1 reads SQVTM; CDR2 reads ANQGSEA. CDR3 protein: CSGEDWVGETQYF.

The rearrangement links TRBV29-1 to TRBJ1-3. The CDR3 covers 11 residues. Germline CDR1 reads SQVTM; CDR2 reads ANQGSEA. CDR3 in amino acids: CSASIGNTIYF.

The CDR3 region is CASSYLTSGRTYNEQFF. The chain recombines TRBV6-5 with TRBJ2-1; there is no DNA to check the TCRdb D call of TRBD2. CDR1 is MNHEY and CDR2 is SVGAGI in the germline V gene. The CDR3 runs 17 residues.

The chain combines TRBV20-1 with TRBJ2-7; TCRdb reports TRBD1, a call that lacks DNA to check it against. Germline assignment: CDR1 DFQATT and CDR2 SNEGSKA (reference sequence). The CDR3 runs 15 residues. CDR3: CSATDLQGSSYEQYF.

This chain links TRBV10-3 with TRBJ2-5; TCRdb reports TRBD2, a call that lacks DNA to check it against. Looked up from germline, CDR1 is ENHRY and CDR2 is SYGVKD. This CDR3 has 17 residues. CDR3 region: CAISESTRLAGAETQYF.

The chain combines TRBV6-5 with TRBJ2-3; TCRdb's assignment of TRBD1 cannot be checked, as there is no DNA. The CDR3 length is 14 residues. Germline values: CDR1 MNHEY, CDR2 SVGAGI. The chain's CDR3 is CASRPGHSTDTQYF.

The chain links TRBV5-1 to TRBJ2-2; TCRdb reports TRBD2, a call that lacks DNA to check it against. The germline CDR1 and CDR2 sequences are SGHRS and YFSETQ. The CDR3 runs 16 residues. CDR3 sequence reads: CASEGSGSISTGELFF.

The chain couples TRBV29-1 to TRBJ1-4; absent DNA, TCRdb's TRBD1 call cannot be checked. The CDR3 is 13 amino acids. Per the germline V gene, CDR1 is SQVTM and CDR2 is ANQGSEA. Here the CDR3 reads CSARRFRGEKLFF.

The V and J genes are TRBV4-1 and TRBJ2-3; TCRdb indicates TRBD1, and absent DNA this call remains unverified. Germline V CDR1 and CDR2: MGHRA, YSYEKL. The CDR3 sequence is 14 residues long. The CDR3 loop reads CASQPVGGADTQYF.

The chain uses TRBV5-1 and TRBJ1-1; TCRdb's assignment of TRBD1 cannot be checked, as there is no DNA. The germline V gene encodes CDR1 SGHRS and CDR2 YFSETQ. CDR3 size: 15 residues. CDR3 region: CASSRLGGAGTEAFF.

CDR3 sequence reads: CASSSGGELFF. The V and J genes are TRBV5-1 and TRBJ2-2. The CDR3 is made up of 11 amino acids. Looked up from germline, CDR1 is SGHRS and CDR2 is YFSETQ.

The J gene is TRBJ2-3, the V gene TRBV2; TCRdb lists TRBD2, though no DNA is available to test this call. This CDR3 contains 16 residues. The germline V gene has CDR1 SNHLY and CDR2 FYNNEI. CDR3 sequence: CASSLLAGEGSDTQYF.

The chain is built from TRBV12-3 or TRBV12-4 and TRBJ1-3; without DNA, the TCRdb call of TRBD1 cannot be checked. The CDR3 is made up of 15 amino acids. The CDR3 protein is CASRSRDLPGNTIYF.

The J gene is TRBJ1-5, the V gene TRBV5-1; the TCRdb call, TRBD1, lacks DNA for checking. Germline V CDR1 and CDR2: SGHRS, YFSETQ. CDR3 length: 15 residues. The CDR3: CASSSGTTPNQPQHF.

The genes are TRBV4-1 and TRBJ2-4; lacking DNA, the TRBD1 call made by TCRdb goes unchecked. The germline CDR1 and CDR2 sequences are MGHRA and YSYEKL. The CDR3 spans 19 residues. CDR3 amino acids: CASSLTAFRDRVVKNIQYF.

The rearrangement links TRBV12-3 or TRBV12-4 to TRBJ2-3; TCRdb calls TRBD2, which cannot be checked without DNA. The CDR3 runs to 13 residues. CDR3 region: CASSGGGTDTQYF.

This chain links TRBV7-8 with TRBJ2-2; TCRdb's D call of TRBD1 is untestable without DNA. The CDR3 is 14 residues long. CDR1 SGHVS and CDR2 FQNEAQ come from the germline V gene. CDR3 residues: CASNRQGVSGELFF.

This chain's CDR3 is CASSQKNTQYF. V is TRBV12-3 or TRBV12-4 and J is TRBJ2-3. This CDR3 has 11 amino acids.

J is TRBJ1-2 and V is TRBV12-3 or TRBV12-4; as DNA is missing, the TRBD1 call by TCRdb cannot be tested. This CDR3 is built from 15 residues. The CDR3: CASSLLSRGKDGYTF.